This TCR beta chain was sequenced during a study of early T cells in non-severe SARS-CoV-2 infection. The V segment lost 6 bases and the J segment 0 bases; nucleotides outside the gene matches: 3. CDR1 and CDR2 (germline): MNHNY, SVGAGI (reference sequence). The CDR3 consists of 14 residues. TCRdb used MiXCR to reprocess the 5' RACE reads, holding one entry per CDR3 protein. The table includes roughly 64,000 distinct CDR3 sequences, approximately 10% detected once. This clonotype came up a few times. The antigen is undetermined. Study results and caveats: VDJdb matching, biased toward anti-spike CD8 responses, missed private and CD4 specificities.

The chain recombines TRBV6-6 with TRBJ2-7, with TRBD2 identical over 9 bases. The sequence derives from an adult who was a healthcare worker with PCR-confirmed SARS-CoV-2 infection or an uninfected control (not recorded which). This material consisted of whole blood, taken at baseline. CDR3 sequence reads: CASRTAGGSYEQYF. CDR3 in DNA: TGTGCCAGCAGGACAGCGGGGGGCTCCTACGAGCAGTACTTC.